This T cell receptor (beta chain) was obtained from a study of blood T cell repertoires in COVID-19. Study-level background: Specimens from acute and convalescent COVID-19 originated in the United States, Italy and Spain.

Here immunoSEQ multiplex PCR was the method, and the copy in TCRdb shows in-frame clones only, minus some. The table includes about 370,000 clones, about 89% detected once. The length of the CDR3 is 14 residues. CDR1 SGHNT and CDR2 YYREEE come from the germline V gene (reference sequence). The ends were cut back, 0 bases at V and 5 bases at J, with 12 bases in the middle. V gene TRBV5-4 combines with J gene TRBJ2-7; TRBD1 might be the D (6 bases). This TCR was recovered from a woman aged 30 to 39 with COVID-19, enrolled during active disease. Sequencing input: peripheral blood. Here the CDR3 reads CASSLVDRSHEQYF. In DNA, the CDR3 is TGTGCCAGCAGCTTGGTTGACAGGTCCCACGAGCAGTACTTC.